This T cell receptor (beta chain) came from a study of blood T cells in healthy people across ages. The germline gives CDR1 MDHEN, CDR2 SYDVKM. The V and J ends lost 5 bases and 4 bases respectively, with 19 bases between them. The CDR3 has 16 residues. Primers used in a second PCR of roughly 6 to 11 cycles were a sample-barcoded 5' primer and a J-beta primer mix. Each CDR3 protein gets one entry after TCRdb re-called the 5' RACE reads with MiXCR. The sample yields 750,000 to 950,000 distinct CDR3 sequences, 25% to 35% seen once. The same sample was also used in a study of T cells of mothers and their children.

The chain couples TRBV28 to TRBJ2-3; perhaps TRBD2 as D (7 bases). Sequencing was done on a sample of blood. The origin of this receptor is a woman aged 40 to 50 in good health. The CDR3 loop is CASSPMGLGGPDTQYF. CDR3 sequence (DNA): TGTGCCAGCAGTCCGATGGGACTGGGGGGGCCAGATACGCAGTATTTT. The whole variable domain, filled in from reference TRBV28 and TRBJ2-3, reads DVKVTQSSRYLVKRTGEKVFLECVQDMDHENMFWYRQDPGLGLRLIYFSYDVKMKEKGDIPEGYSVSREKKERFSLILESASTNQTSMYLCASSPMGLGGPDTQYFGPGTRLTVL.